Given below is one T cell receptor beta chain in context. Its antigen is currently unknown. The CDR3 is 15 residues long. Germline V gene sequence: CDR1 MNHEY, CDR2 SVGAGI. The data stem from a study of CXCR3-negative and CXCR3-positive naive CD8 T cells. Whole-study results and caveats: TRB CDR3 hydrophobicity was greater in CXCR3-positive naive cells than in CXCR3-negative naive cells.

5' RACE with UMI labels generated the TRB cDNA libraries. TCRdb reworked the 5' RACE reads into one entry per CDR3 protein, no DNA. The listing contains about 50,000 distinct CDR3 sequences. The J gene is TRBJ2-2, the V gene TRBV6-5. The sample taken for sequencing was naive CXCR3+ CD8+ T cells from blood. This sample's subset: CD45RO-CCR7+CD27+CD95- naive CD8+ T cells expressing CXCR3 (TNR3+). The receptor's source is a human donor in good health. Some clones in this sample may be carry-over from other donors' samples. The CDR3 loop reads CASRAGSANTGELFF.